A selection of T cell receptor beta chains follows, all from one sample in a study of blood T cell repertoires in COVID-19. The table came from immunoSEQ multiplex PCR; TCRdb's copy has only in-frame clones and leaves some out. The sample carries 330,000 or so clones, roughly 87% recorded once. The sample consisted of peripheral blood. The receptors originated from a man under 40 with COVID-19, enrolled during active disease. CDR3s include the opening cysteine and the closing phenylalanine or tryptophan. D genes are given only for firm matches. Clone size appears in some rows only: once, few, many, or a class for an expanded clone.

TRBD1 | TRBJ1-5 | TRBV19 | once | CASSIAPPTGYNQPQHF | TGTGCCAGTAGTATAGCCCCCCCGACAGGGTACAATCAGCCCCAGCATTTT
. | TRBJ1-2 | TRBV9 | . | CASSGEYRDGGYTF | TGTGCCAGCAGCGGGGAATACAGGGACGGTGGCTACACCTTC
. | TRBJ2-4 | TRBV27 | . | CASSSLGAKGPKNIQYF | TGTGCCAGCAGTTCGTTGGGGGCCAAGGGGCCCAAAAACATTCAGTACTTC
. | TRBJ1-4 | TRBV12-5 | few | CASGPSPTRPVEEKLFF | TGTGCTAGTGGCCCGAGCCCGACACGGCCGGTTGAGGAAAAACTGTTTTTT
. | TRBJ1-2 | TRBV4-3 | . | CASSLEYLIPGHQNYGYTF | TGCGCCAGCAGCCTCGAGTACCTGATCCCGGGACATCAAAACTATGGCTACACCTTC
. | TRBJ2-1 | TRBV28 | . | CASGPFNEQFF | TGTGCCAGCGGCCCTTTCAATGAGCAGTTCTTC
TRBD1 | TRBJ1-5 | TRBV12-3/TRBV12-4 | . | CASRQGGQPQHF | TGTGCCAGCAGACAGGGGGGTCAGCCCCAGCATTTT
TRBD1 | TRBJ1-1 | TRBV7-3 | once | CASSLTTGGGVAEAFF | TGTGCCAGCAGCTTAACAACAGGGGGTGGGGTTGCTGAAGCTTTCTTT
TRBD1 | TRBJ1-4 | TRBV18 | . | CASSLTPVTGVEKLFF | TGTGCCAGCTCACTGACCCCGGTGACAGGGGTTGAAAAACTGTTTTTT
. | TRBJ2-2 | TRBV18 | once | CASSPPTAYTGELFF | TGTGCCAGCTCACCACCAACAGCCTACACCGGGGAGCTGTTTTTT
. | TRBJ1-6 | TRBV5-4 | . | CASSLGAGTYNSPLHF | TGTGCCAGCAGCTTGGGCGCAGGGACCTATAATTCACCCCTCCACTTT
. | TRBJ2-5 | TRBV6-1 | . | CASSNSGVVETQYF | TGTGCCAGCAGCAACTCGGGGGTGGTGGAGACCCAGTACTTC
TRBD1 | TRBJ1-5 | TRBV7-9 | . | CASSLDLWGQGNQPQHF | TGTGCCAGCAGCTTAGATTTATGGGGACAGGGCAATCAGCCCCAGCATTTT
. | TRBJ1-1 | TRBV6-6 | once | CASSSEGRERLGEAFF | TGTGCCAGCAGTTCCGAGGGGAGGGAAAGGCTTGGTGAAGCTTTCTTT
TRBD1 | TRBJ2-7 | TRBV6-2/TRBV6-3 | once | CASSYGTGLGEQYF | TGTGCCAGCAGTTACGGGACAGGGTTGGGCGAGCAGTACTTC
. | TRBJ2-7 | TRBV29-1 | . | CSVAGPRKGEQYF | TGCAGCGTGGCGGGACCCAGAAAGGGAGAGCAGTACTTC
TRBD1 | TRBJ2-7 | TRBV18 | . | CASSPGQGTYEQYF | TGTGCCAGCTCACCGGGACAGGGGACCTACGAGCAGTACTTC
TRBD2 | TRBJ2-2 | TRBV28 | . | CASMGTSDTGELFF | TGTGCCAGCATGGGGACTAGCGACACCGGGGAGCTGTTTTTT
TRBD2 | TRBJ2-5 | TRBV4-1 | once | CASSQVLGLAEETQYF | TGCGCCAGCAGCCAAGTACTAGGACTAGCAGAAGAGACCCAGTACTTC
. | TRBJ1-1 | TRBV5-6 | . | CASSLGQGVQAFF | TGTGCCAGCAGCCTGGGACAAGGGGTACAAGCTTTCTTT
. | TRBJ2-7 | TRBV5-1 | . | CASSRRQLTTLTTIYEQYF | TGCGCCAGCAGCCGTAGACAGCTAACGACGCTCACCACGATCTACGAGCAGTACTTC
. | TRBJ1-4 | TRBV24-1 | few | CATSGSRLTNEKLFF | TGTGCCACCAGTGGATCCAGGCTAACTAATGAAAAACTGTTTTTT
. | TRBJ2-3 | TRBV5-1 | . | CASSLDTQGRMDTQYF | TGCGCCAGCAGCTTGGATACGCAGGGAAGGATGGATACGCAGTATTTT
. | TRBJ2-7 | TRBV28 | . | CASIYGREAYEQYF | TGTGCCAGTATTTATGGCAGGGAGGCCTACGAGCAGTACTTC
. | TRBJ2-7 | TRBV5-6 | . | CASSLSLAVEQYF | TGTGCCAGCAGCTTAAGTCTAGCTGTCGAGCAGTACTTC
TRBD1 | TRBJ1-1 | TRBV5-1 | . | CASSPKTGMNTEAFF | TGCGCCAGCAGCCCTAAGACAGGGATGAACACTGAAGCTTTCTTT
. | TRBJ2-7 | TRBV5-1 | . | CASSLDHGGYEQYF | TGCGCCAGCAGCTTGGATCATGGGGGGTACGAGCAGTACTTC
. | TRBJ1-1 | TRBV7-2 | few | CASSLGRRGTEAFF | TGTGCCAGCAGCTTGGGCCGACGGGGCACTGAAGCTTTCTTT
. | TRBJ2-1 | TRBV12-3/TRBV12-4 | . | CASSGGENEQFF | TGTGCCAGCAGCGGCGGGGAGAATGAGCAGTTCTTC
. | TRBJ1-3 | TRBV7-6 | . | CASSLAWSLSGNTIYF | TGTGCCAGCAGCTTAGCCTGGAGCCTCTCTGGAAACACCATATATTTT
TRBD1 | TRBJ1-5 | TRBV2 | . | CASRAQGANNQPQHF | TGTGCCAGCAGAGCACAGGGGGCCAACAATCAGCCCCAGCATTTT
. | TRBJ2-6 | TRBV6-1 | once | CASSERSGANVLTF | TGTGCCAGCAGTGAACGGTCTGGGGCCAACGTCCTGACTTTC
. | TRBJ2-7 | TRBV5-1 | few | CASSLDVLESYEQYF | TGCGCCAGCAGCTTGGATGTGTTGGAGTCGTACGAGCAGTACTTC
TRBD2 | TRBJ2-7 | TRBV27 | . | CASSPLVVAGPHEQYF | TGTGCCAGCAGTCCGCTGGTCGTAGCGGGCCCCCACGAGCAGTACTTC
. | TRBJ2-7 | TRBV11-2 | . | CASSLARLSYEQYF | TGTGCCAGCTCCCTAGCGCGACTATCCTACGAGCAGTACTTC
. | TRBJ2-1 | TRBV19 | . | CASSWQGDEQFF | TGTGCCAGTAGTTGGCAGGGCGATGAGCAGTTCTTC
TRBD2 | TRBJ2-5 | TRBV10-3 | . | CAISESASGGQETQYF | TGTGCCATCAGTGAGTCGGCTAGCGGGGGACAAGAGACCCAGTACTTC
TRBD2 | TRBJ2-3 | TRBV7-3 | . | CASSFSGGAADTQYF | TGTGCCAGCAGCTTCAGCGGGGGGGCCGCAGATACGCAGTATTTT
. | TRBJ2-5 | TRBV18 | . | CASSPPSLDSIGTQYF | TGTGCCAGCTCACCACCGTCCCTTGACAGTATAGGGACCCAGTACTTC
. | TRBJ2-7 | TRBV5-1 | . | CASSWDIWEQYF | TGCGCCAGCAGCTGGGACATTTGGGAGCAGTACTTC
TRBD1 | TRBJ1-5 | TRBV7-8 | once | CASSDRDRVFFNQPQHF | TGTGCCAGCAGCGACCGGGACAGGGTATTTTTCAATCAGCCCCAGCATTTT
TRBD2 | TRBJ2-3 | TRBV6-2/TRBV6-3 | . | CASSNIIWTSGPSTDTQYF | TGTGCCAGCAGCAATATTATATGGACTAGCGGTCCTAGCACAGATACGCAGTATTTT
TRBD2 | TRBJ2-5 | TRBV5-4 | . | CATGGSQETQYF | TGTGCCACCGGGGGGTCCCAAGAGACCCAGTACTTC
TRBD1 | TRBJ2-7 | TRBV28 | once | CASSLSGTGVEQYF | TGTGCCAGCAGTTTATCCGGGACAGGGGTCGAGCAGTACTTC
. | TRBJ2-2 | TRBV7-3 | . | CASSSQGSSGTGELFF | TGTGCCAGCAGCTCTCAGGGGTCCTCGGGCACCGGGGAGCTGTTTTTT
. | TRBJ1-6 | TRBV10-3 | . | CAIRGAGTNNSPLHF | TGTGCCATCAGGGGGGCTGGGACAAATAATTCACCCCTCCACTTT
. | TRBJ2-2 | TRBV6-2/TRBV6-3 | few | CASSLHRGAFFTGELFF | TGTGCCAGCAGTTTACACCGGGGGGCGTTTTTCACCGGGGAGCTGTTTTTT
. | TRBJ2-7 | TRBV29-1 | . | CSVNTGRSYEQYF | TGCAGCGTAAACACAGGTCGCTCCTACGAGCAGTACTTC